The rows below give T cell receptor beta chains drawn from one sample of a study of T cell responses to AZD1222 COVID-19 vaccine. This table comes from immunoSEQ multiplex PCR, and its TCRdb copy is limited to in-frame clones, with some not included. This sample yields tens of thousands of clones, of which roughly 82% are seen a single time; under 7% belongs to the top ten. The sequenced sample was peripheral blood, obtained on day 0 of AZD1222 vaccination. The receptors shown here come from an adult in good health. Each CDR3 is given with its conserved first and last residue.

v_gene | CDR3aa
TRBV5-1 | CASKSRQGAYGYTF
TRBV28 | CASSFGGTRNEQFF
TRBV9 | CASSDRYQFYNEQFF
TRBV5-1 | CASSLEAGGGYGYTF
TRBV10-3 | CAIRREQGDYGYTF
TRBV7-7 | CASSLERTDTQYF
TRBV15 | CATSRDLIGQSSTNEKLFF
TRBV7-7 | CASSSFSSGETQYF
TRBV11-1 | CASSSRTRPGYTF
TRBV2 | CASSDGDGGSYEQYF
TRBV11-2 | CASSLSSGGPSSYNEQFF
TRBV7-2 | CASSLAVEQPQHF
TRBV11-1 | CASSLGSSSYNEQFF
TRBV7-9 | CASSSGINEQFF
TRBV6-4 | CASRKDPSSYEQYF
TRBV3-1/TRBV3-2 | CASSVRGGTEAFF
TRBV28 | CASRRGDPPGNTIYF
TRBV9 | CASSVENDYNEQFF
TRBV19 | CASSIGQASPIQHF
TRBV9 | CASSLHSAPSDYGYTF
TRBV5-8 | CASSFGTATDTQYF
TRBV5-4 | CASSPSGAGYTF